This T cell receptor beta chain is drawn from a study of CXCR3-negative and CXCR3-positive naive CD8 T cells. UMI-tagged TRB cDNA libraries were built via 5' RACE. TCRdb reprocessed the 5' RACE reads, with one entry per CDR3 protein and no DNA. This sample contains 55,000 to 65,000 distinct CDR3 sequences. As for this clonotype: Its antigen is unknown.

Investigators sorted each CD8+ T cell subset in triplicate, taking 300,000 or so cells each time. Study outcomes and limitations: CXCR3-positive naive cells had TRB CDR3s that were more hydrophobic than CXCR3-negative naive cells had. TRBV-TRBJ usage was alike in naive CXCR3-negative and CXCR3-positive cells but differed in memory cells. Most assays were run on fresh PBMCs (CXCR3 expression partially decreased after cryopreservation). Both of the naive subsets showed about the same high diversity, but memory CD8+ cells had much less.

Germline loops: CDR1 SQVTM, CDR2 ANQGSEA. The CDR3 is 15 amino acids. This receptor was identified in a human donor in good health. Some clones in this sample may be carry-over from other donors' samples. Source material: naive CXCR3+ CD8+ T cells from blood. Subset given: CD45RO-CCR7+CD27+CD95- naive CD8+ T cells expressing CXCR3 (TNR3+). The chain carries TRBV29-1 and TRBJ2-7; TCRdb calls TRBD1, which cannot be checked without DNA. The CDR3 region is CSVEEWDSLSYEQYF.